The source of this TCR beta chain is a study of PD-1 blockade in classical Hodgkin lymphoma. Study-level points and caveats: Complete responders possessed baseline diversity comparable to newly diagnosed patients.

Data came from immunoSEQ multiplex PCR; TCRdb stores just in-frame clones and leaves some out. The table lists approximately 96,000 clones, 93% of them singletons. Time point meaning: cycle 4 day 1 (C4D1), after more than five weeks of nivolumab. Relapse after autologous stem cell transplantation occurred in every patient, and brentuximab vedotin exposure varied. Relapsed/refractory classical Hodgkin lymphoma patients had complete, partial or progressive responses. Points on this clone: Its antigen is not identified.

This clonotype originated in a human donor with classical Hodgkin lymphoma. Source: peripheral blood mononuclear cells (PBMCs), taken before the fourth cycle of nivolumab.

CDR3 in DNA: TGCGCCAGCAGCGTCGACTTATCTAGCACAGATACGCAGTATTTT. The encoded protein is CASSVDLSSTDTQYF. The chain is built from TRBV5-1 and TRBJ2-3; D remains unclear. V lost 4 bases, J lost 0 bases, and 12 bases lay in between. CDR3 length equals 15 residues. Germline CDR1 is SGHRS and CDR2 is YFSETQ. Full variable domain (remainder filled in from reference TRBV5-1 and TRBJ2-3): KAGVTQTPRYLIKTRGQQVTLSCSPISGHRSVSWYQQTPGQGLQFLFEYFSETQRNKGNFPGRFSGRQFSNSRSEMNVSTLELGDSALYLCASSVDLSSTDTQYFGPGTRLTVL.